This T cell receptor beta chain originates from a study of radiation and T cells in renal cell carcinoma (dated by TCRdb to 2018 to 2021). Looking at the study overall: The samples were drawn from a clinical trial, where primary renal cell carcinomas were treated with 15 Gy of stereotactic body radiation therapy and then removed by nephrectomy 4 weeks afterward. A total of 50 to 55 samples underwent TCR beta sequencing, made up of 25 or so tumors and about 27 peripheral blood samples. In the 40 to 60 samples combined, some 4 million unique CDR3 nucleotide sequences were found, encoding 2 million to 3 million unique CDR3 amino acid sequences.

TCR beta libraries were generated from genomic DNA with the immunoSEQ kit, following the manufacturer's recommendations. To prepare the libraries, a first multiplex PCR with proprietary primers was run, followed by a second PCR that added unique barcodes, and a bead cleanup was done after each round. Each sample batch included a kit-provided positive control reaction and a negative control reaction. The final libraries were assessed on an Agilent 4200 TapeStation D1000 ScreenTape, pooled by volume, and quantified by qPCR. Sequencing was performed on an Illumina NextSeq500 with a MidOutput 150-cycle cartridge, and 156 Read1 and 15 Index1 cycles were run with kit custom primers. The pooled library was loaded at roughly 0.93 pM, with a roughly 18% PhiX control spiked in. Processing in the source paper ran as follows. The vendor-processed data were analyzed in R, and a clonotype was defined as all T cells that share the same CDR3 nucleotide sequence. In the clone abundance analyses, frequencies in each sample were normalized to that sample's 10,000 most abundant clones. Public T cell clones, averaging fewer than five per sample, were removed before analysis. Tumor-enriched and baseline blood-enriched clonotypes were defined by at least a 32-fold difference in abundance between compartments. Clonotypes expanded or contracted between blood time points were identified with a beta-binomial differential abundance model. Similarity between tumor and blood repertoires was quantified using the Baroni-Urbani and Buser coefficient, and groups were compared with two-tailed Wilcoxon tests in R. TCRdb carries this immuneACCESS record with in-frame sequences only. Its versions omit some clonotypes, under half of them owing to an unresolved V gene in the studies checked, with the rest unexplained. V and J calls and clone size are given by that table; D and trimming were obtained from the DNA. For this sample the table gives about 130,000 clones, of which around 80% were detected only once. The ten biggest clones cover 5% to 6.5% of the sample.

Details on this clone: What this receptor recognizes is not known. The input lacks base qualities; no much larger clone sits a single base away.

General conclusions and limits of the study: Effects of radiation dose or scheduling on the TCR repertoire could not be addressed with the single-armed trial design. Tracking of blood repertoire dynamics stopped at approximately four weeks after treatment, with no follow-up past that point. No pretreatment tumor biopsies were available, so the baseline intratumoral presence of clonotypes could not be determined. In blood, the top tumor clonotypes increased between baseline and 2 weeks post-radiation and then shrank by 4 weeks, which suggests that tumor-resident clones expanded only transiently.

The time point tag for this specimen amounts to: blood 2 weeks post-SBRT. The treatment or condition label of this sample denotes: 15 Gy SBRT to primary tumor, nephrectomy 4 weeks later. Serial peripheral blood from radiation-treated patients was sampled at baseline, 2 weeks and 4 weeks after SBRT to track tumor-enriched clonotypes. Renal cell carcinoma with clear cell pathology was present in all patients. Genomic DNA for TCR sequencing was prepared using the QIAamp DNA Blood Mini Kit (Qiagen). The analyses included only samples that passed all quality control checks. Spanning cysteine to phenylalanine, the CDR3 consists of 14 amino acids. This entry keeps only the CDR3 DNA: 42 bases, framed from base 1. The germline V gene (reference sequence) yields PRHDT for CDR1 and FYEKMQ for CDR2. V is cut by 5 bases and J by 1 base, and the space between the germline ends is 11 bases.

The sequence joins TRBV13 to TRBJ1-1, with the D gene too uncertain to name. The sequencing here drew on blood, taken from a patient whose treatment included radiotherapy and nephrectomy. The clonotype was recovered from a man between 50 and 59 years old with renal cell carcinoma. CDR3 region: CASSIGNWNTEAFF. The DNA is as follows: TGTGCCAGCAGCATCGGTAATTGGAACACTGAAGCTTTCTTT.